The present T cell receptor beta chain was sequenced within a study of blood T cell repertoires in COVID-19. Study context: PBMCs, B-cell-depleted T cells, or T cells were the source of the cDNA or gDNA that made up the material.

Trimming at V came to 1 base and at J to 7 bases, leaving 6 bases not matched to a gene. This CDR3 contains 15 residues. The germline CDR1 and CDR2 sequences are MNHEY and SVGAGI. Only in-frame clones appear in the TCRdb table, and some are missing; sequencing was by immunoSEQ multiplex PCR. This table holds roughly 250,000 clones, roughly 90% found once. The chain combines TRBV6-5 with TRBJ1-4; 7 bases align to TRBD1. Input material: peripheral blood. This receptor was identified in a man aged 60 to 75 who had recovered from COVID-19. For the CDR3, the DNA is TGTGCCAGCAGTTACTGGGGACAGAGACCTGAAAAACTGTTTTTT. Translating it yields CASSYWGQRPEKLFF.